This T cell receptor (beta chain) was found in a study of human T cells and chemical hapten exposure. Study in general: Once 0.01% DPC had been applied to the upper back by patch test, readings were taken at 6 days. Slight differences in pooled library volume were the main source of varying TCR yields across samples.

Described time point: patch test 2, 6 weeks after DPC sensitization. Treatment given: therapeutic diphenylcyclopropenone sensitization with weekly scalp DPC. Alopecia patients deemed DPC-suitable, aged 18 to 70, excluding pregnancy. TCRdb redid the calling of the RACE reads with MiXCR, one entry per CDR3 protein. The sample shows some 350,000 distinct CDR3 sequences, just under 6.5% of them seen only once. This CDR3 spans 15 amino acids. Trimming removed 6 bases at V and 0 bases at J, with 12 bases between. The germline V gene encodes CDR1 LGHNA and CDR2 YSLEER. The sequence was collected from a woman between 18 and 29 years old with alopecia areata. Some clones in this sample may be carry-over from other donors' samples. Sequencing was performed on whole blood, taken in connection with sensitization to the hapten diphenylcyclopropenone (DPC). The genes are TRBV4-3 and TRBJ1-5, with D maybe TRBD1 (6 bases). The CDR3 DNA sequence: TGCGCCAGCAGACTGGGGGCAAATAGCAATCAGCCCCAGCATTTT. It is translated as CASRLGANSNQPQHF.